These 25 T cell receptor beta chains were sequenced from one sample in a study of Tregs in tolerant kidney transplant recipients. Measured with immunoSEQ multiplex PCR; TCRdb has only the in-frame clones, and not every one. Of more than 95,000 clones listed, about 90% are singletons. The sample comprised CD4+ T cells from blood. The receptors come from a human donor in good health.

The chain links TRBV5-1 to TRBJ1-1, with TRBD1 as a possible D gene (6 bases). This CDR3 spans 14 amino acids. V lost 1 base, J lost 3 bases, and 10 bases lay in between. The germline V gene has CDR1 SGHRS and CDR2 YFSETQ. CDR3 region: CASSLLGGDTEAFF. CDR3 nucleotide sequence: TGCGCCAGCAGCTTGTTAGGGGGGGACACTGAAGCTTTCTTT. Filled out from reference TRBV5-1 and TRBJ1-1, the complete variable domain reads KAGVTQTPRYLIKTRGQQVTLSCSPISGHRSVSWYQQTPGQGLQFLFEYFSETQRNKGNFPGRFSGRQFSNSRSEMNVSTLELGDSALYLCASSLLGGDTEAFFGQGTRLTVV.

J is TRBJ2-1 and V is TRBV27; TRBD1 is a possible D gene (5 bases). The CDR3 length is 20 residues. V was shortened by 4 bases and J by 0 bases, with 25 bases between the two germline ends. Germline CDR1 MNHEY, CDR2 SMNVEV (reference sequence). In DNA, the CDR3 is TGTGCCAGCAGTTCCCGACAGAGCTTAGTGCTCGAATACTCCTACAATGAGCAGTTCTTC. Its protein product is CASSSRQSLVLEYSYNEQFF.

Only one count was recorded for this clone. The V call is TRBV7-2, the J call TRBJ2-7; possible D gene TRBD2, 5 bases. From germline, CDR1 is SGHTA and CDR2 FQGNSA. This CDR3 is built from 18 residues. The V and J ends lost 1 base and 0 bases respectively, with 19 bases between them. This CDR3 is CASSLDKRGAPSSYEQYF. The CDR3 nucleotides read TGTGCCAGCAGCTTAGACAAACGGGGAGCGCCTAGCTCCTACGAGCAGTACTTC.

The chain uses TRBV5-5 and TRBJ2-3; weak D call: TRBD1 (6 bases). Germline V CDR1 and CDR2: SGHKS, YYEKEE (reference sequence). There are 16 residues in the CDR3. V lost 2 bases to trimming and J lost 2 bases, with 15 bases between them. CDR3 residues: CASSFMIDRNTDTQYF. The CDR3 nucleotides read TGTGCCAGCAGCTTCATGATTGACAGGAACACAGATACGCAGTATTTT.

This sequence joins TRBV2 and TRBJ2-7; the match to TRBD1 covers 12 bases. CDR1 is SNHLY, CDR2 FYNNEI, per germline. This CDR3 has 17 residues. The trim removed 1 base at V and 6 bases at J, leaving 10 bases unmatched. The CDR3: CASSEVVVGQGASEQYF. The CDR3 coding sequence is TGTGCCAGCAGTGAAGTGGTCGTGGGACAGGGGGCGTCCGAGCAGTACTTC.

The genes are TRBV5-6 and TRBJ2-3, with 7 bases fitting TRBD2. The germline V gene encodes CDR1 SGHDT and CDR2 YYEEEE. J was trimmed by 4 bases and V by 4 bases; bases with no gene match: 15. CDR3 size: 17 residues. The CDR3 DNA reads TGTGCCAGCAGCAGGAGACTAGCTACGCATCAAGCAGATACGCAGTATTTT. Amino acids: CASSRRLATHQADTQYF.

This chain uses TRBV27 with TRBJ2-2; D is perhaps TRBD2 (6 bases). The V gene's germline CDR1 is MNHEY and CDR2 SMNVEV (reference sequence). Deletions cut 6 bases from V and 3 bases from J, with 17 bases between. This CDR3 comprises 16 residues. CDR3 sequence: CASRYGRKVDTGELFF. The DNA of the CDR3 is TGTGCCAGCAGATATGGGAGGAAGGTAGACACCGGGGAGCTGTTTTTT.

This rearrangement joins TRBV19 to TRBJ1-6; the D gene is possibly TRBD1 (6 bases). The ends were cut back, 7 bases at V and 8 bases at J, with 15 bases in the middle. CDR3 size: 14 residues. Looked up from germline, CDR1 is LNHDA and CDR2 is SQIVND (reference sequence). The CDR3 region is CASTRGRRDSPLHF. CDR3 nucleotide sequence: TGTGCCAGTACCCGGGGGCGAAGGGATTCACCCCTCCACTTT.

The V and J genes are TRBV7-2 and TRBJ2-3, with 7 bases identical to TRBD1. After removal of 2 bases from V and 5 bases from J, the junction contained 7 bases not matched to a gene. Germline V gives CDR1 SGHTA, CDR2 FQGNSA. The CDR3 is made up of 15 amino acids. The CDR3 sequence is CASSLHRGLRDTQYF. CDR3 nucleotides: TGTGCCAGCAGCTTACATAGGGGGCTAAGAGATACGCAGTATTTT.

The chain couples TRBV18 to TRBJ2-6, with D tentatively TRBD2 (5 bases). The CDR3 length is 16 residues. CDR1 is KGHSH, CDR2 LQKENI, per germline. Trimming stripped 4 bases from V and 2 bases from J, with 12 bases between. CDR3 protein: CASSLWTGTGANVLTF. Written as DNA, the CDR3 is TGTGCCAGCTCACTCTGGACGGGGACTGGGGCCAACGTCCTGACTTTC.

J is TRBJ2-7 and V is TRBV11-2; no firm D call. Germline CDR1 SGHAT, CDR2 FQNNGV. Trimming removed 10 bases from V and 4 bases from J, with 5 bases in between. The length of the CDR3 is 9 residues. The CDR3, as DNA: TGTGCCATACGTTACGAGCAGTACTTC. Translation: CAIRYEQYF.

The V gene is TRBV7-6, the J gene TRBJ1-2; D is uncertain. Trimming shortened V by 5 bases and J by 0 bases, and 13 bases separated the two germline ends. This CDR3 has 15 residues. CDR1 is SGHVS and CDR2 is FNYEAQ in the germline V gene. CDR3 coding DNA: TGTGCCAGCAGCCCCCGGGGAGGGTCTAACTATGGCTACACCTTC. Translating it yields CASSPRGGSNYGYTF.

The chain recombines TRBV21-1 with TRBJ2-3; TRBD1, as called in the table, went unchecked against the DNA. TRBV21-1 is labeled a pseudogene. The CDR3 has 14 residues. The chain's CDR3 is CASSKSQATDTQYF. CDR3 DNA sequence: TGTGCCAGCAGCAAGTCCCAGGCCACAGATACGCAGTATTTT.

The chain joins TRBV10-2 to TRBJ2-3, with D unresolved. Trimming pared 4 bases from V and 8 bases from J, leaving 13 bases between. Germline CDR1 WSHSY, CDR2 SAAADI. The CDR3 covers 13 residues. CDR3 protein: CASSGISLVTQYF. The CDR3 region has the DNA TGCGCCAGCAGTGGTATTAGCCTGGTTACGCAGTATTTT.

The chain has TRBV28 and TRBJ2-1; 11 bases align to TRBD2. Trimming at V came to 6 bases and at J to 9 bases, leaving 7 bases not matched to a gene. The V gene's germline CDR1 is MDHEN and CDR2 SYDVKM. This CDR3 comprises 14 residues. The CDR3 region has the DNA TGTGCCAGCAGCGGACTAGCGGGCCGTTCTGAGCAGTTCTTC. Translated, it gives CASSGLAGRSEQFF. Filled out from reference TRBV28 and TRBJ2-1, the complete variable domain reads DVKVTQSSRYLVKRTGEKVFLECVQDMDHENMFWYRQDPGLGLRLIYFSYDVKMKEKGDIPEGYSVSREKKERFSLILESASTNQTSMYLCASSGLAGRSEQFFGPGTRLTVL.

This clone was observed once. The chain carries TRBV13 and TRBJ2-5; D is ambiguous. Germline-derived CDR1 and CDR2 are PRHDT and FYEKMQ (reference sequence). V dropped 4 bases and J dropped 3 bases, with 6 bases sitting between them. The CDR3 has 12 amino acids. In DNA form, the CDR3 reads TGTGCCAGCAGCTCTGACAAAGAGACCCAGTACTTC. Translation gives CASSSDKETQYF.

The CDR3: CASSLATGVGTEAFF. The CDR3 DNA is TGTGCCAGCAGCTTAGCGACAGGGGTAGGAACTGAAGCTTTCTTT. The chain is built from TRBV7-6 and TRBJ1-1, with TRBD1 identical over 8 bases. Germline trimming cut 0 bases from V and 5 bases from J; bases unmatched to any gene: 5. There are 15 residues in the CDR3. Germline CDR1 is SGHVS and CDR2 is FNYEAQ. Complete variable domain (other parts from reference TRBV7-6 and TRBJ1-1): GAGVSQSPRYKVTKRGQDVALRCDPISGHVSLYWYRQALGQGPEFLTYFNYEAQQDKSGLPNDRFSAERPEGSISTLTIQRTEQRDSAMYRCASSLATGVGTEAFFGQGTRLTVV.

The genes are TRBV6-4 and TRBJ2-3; 9 positions match TRBD2. CDR3 length: 16 amino acids. Germline loops: CDR1 MRHNA, CDR2 SNTAGT. With V trimmed by 1 base and J by 8 bases, 10 bases remained unmatched. The CDR3: CASSDYPSGVRGTQYF. The CDR3 region has the DNA TGTGCCAGCAGTGACTATCCTAGCGGGGTGCGCGGTACGCAGTATTTT.

This chain connects TRBV7-8 to TRBJ1-3; 7 bases match TRBD1. Germline lookup yields CDR1 SGHVS and CDR2 FQNEAQ. The ends lost 2 bases at V and 1 base at J; junction bases unmatched: 17. The CDR3 loop spans 20 amino acids. The DNA of the CDR3 is TGTGCCAGCAGCTTAAGTCTCTCGACAGGGACTCTAAGATCTGGAAACACCATATATTTT. As protein: CASSLSLSTGTLRSGNTIYF.

J is TRBJ2-7 and V is TRBV15, with 9 bases fitting TRBD2. Losses at the gene ends were 8 bases for V and 2 bases for J; bases not matched to a gene: 7. There are 14 residues in the CDR3. Per germline, CDR1 LNHNV and CDR2 YYDKDF (reference sequence). The CDR3 DNA follows: TGTGCCACCCCGCGGGTAGCGGGGGCCTACGAGCAGTACTTC. Residues: CATPRVAGAYEQYF.

The chain links TRBV7-6 to TRBJ2-1; TRBD2 matches at 7 bases. Germline-derived CDR1 and CDR2 are SGHVS and FNYEAQ. CDR3 length equals 14 residues. V lost 3 bases, J lost 4 bases, and 3 bases stayed unmatched. CDR3 sequence: CASSLTGGYNEQFF. Written as DNA, the CDR3 is TGTGCCAGCAGCTTGACGGGGGGATACAATGAGCAGTTCTTC.

This clone has only one observation. The V gene is TRBV5-1, the J gene TRBJ1-4; D gene ambiguous. The germline gives CDR1 SGHRS, CDR2 YFSETQ. The CDR3 spans 13 residues. Trimming cost V 4 bases and J 3 bases, with 7 bases left between them. In DNA form, the CDR3 reads TGCGCCAGCAGCAGCCGACCTAATGAAAAACTGTTTTTT. Translating it yields CASSSRPNEKLFF.

The V and J genes are TRBV28 and TRBJ1-1, with unresolved D. The CDR3 loop spans 13 amino acids. The V end was cut by 6 bases, the J end by 1 base, with 9 bases between. CDR1 is MDHEN and CDR2 is SYDVKM in the germline V gene. The CDR3 region is CASREPGNTEAFF. The CDR3 coding sequence is TGTGCCAGCAGAGAACCGGGGAACACTGAAGCTTTCTTT.

The rearrangement links TRBV10-1 to TRBJ2-7, with 13 bases matching TRBD2. V dropped 2 bases and J dropped 4; count of bases not matched to a gene: 5. Germline assignment: CDR1 WNHNN and CDR2 SYGVQD (reference sequence). The CDR3 sequence is 16 residues long. CDR3 DNA sequence: TGCGCCAGCAGTGAGCCCGGGACTAGCGGGACATACGAGCAGTACTTC. Amino acid sequence: CASSEPGTSGTYEQYF.

This clone has only one observation. The chain links TRBV18 to TRBJ2-2; D remains ambiguous. The germline V gene has CDR1 KGHSH and CDR2 LQKENI. Trimming removed 3 bases at V and 6 bases at J, with 2 bases between. The CDR3 has 11 amino acids. In nucleotides, the CDR3 is TGTGCCAGCTCACCTCCCGGGGAGCTGTTTTTT. Amino acid sequence: CASSPPGELFF.